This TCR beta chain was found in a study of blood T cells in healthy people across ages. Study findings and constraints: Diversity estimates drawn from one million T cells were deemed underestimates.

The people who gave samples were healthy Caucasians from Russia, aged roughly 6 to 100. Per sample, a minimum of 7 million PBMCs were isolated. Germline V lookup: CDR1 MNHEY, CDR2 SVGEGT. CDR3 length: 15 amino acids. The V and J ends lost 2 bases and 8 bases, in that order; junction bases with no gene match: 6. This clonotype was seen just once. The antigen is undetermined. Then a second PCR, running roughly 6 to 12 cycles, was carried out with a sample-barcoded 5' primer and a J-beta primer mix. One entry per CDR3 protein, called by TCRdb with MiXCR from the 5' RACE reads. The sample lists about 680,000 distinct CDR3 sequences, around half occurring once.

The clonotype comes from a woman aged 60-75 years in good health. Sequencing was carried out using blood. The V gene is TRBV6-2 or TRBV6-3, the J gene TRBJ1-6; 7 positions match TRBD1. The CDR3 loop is CASSYPDREDSPLHF. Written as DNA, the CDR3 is TGTGCCAGCAGTTACCCCGACAGGGAGGATTCACCCCTCCACTTT.